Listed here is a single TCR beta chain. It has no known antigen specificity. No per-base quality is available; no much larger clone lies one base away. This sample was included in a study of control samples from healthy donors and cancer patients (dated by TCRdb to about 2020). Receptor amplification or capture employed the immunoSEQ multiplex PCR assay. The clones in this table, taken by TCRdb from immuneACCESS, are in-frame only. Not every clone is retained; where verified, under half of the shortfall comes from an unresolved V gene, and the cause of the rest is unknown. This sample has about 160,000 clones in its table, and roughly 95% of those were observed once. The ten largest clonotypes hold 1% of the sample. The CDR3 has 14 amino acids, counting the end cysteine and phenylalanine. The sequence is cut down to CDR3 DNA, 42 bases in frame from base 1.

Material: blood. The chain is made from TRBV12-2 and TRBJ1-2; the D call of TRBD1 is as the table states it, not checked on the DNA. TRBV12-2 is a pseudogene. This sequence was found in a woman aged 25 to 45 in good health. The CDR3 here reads CASRSRGTYYGYTF. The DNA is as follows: TGTGCAAGTCGCTCAAGGGGGACCTACTATGGCTACACCTTC.